A selection of T cell receptor beta chains follows, all from one sample in a study of T cell responses to AZD1222 COVID-19 vaccine. The table came from immunoSEQ multiplex PCR; TCRdb's copy has only in-frame clones and leaves some out. Of about 56,000 clones listed, approximately 85% are singletons. This material consisted of peripheral blood, taken on day 0 of AZD1222 vaccination. These receptors came from an adult in good health. Both conserved end residues are part of each CDR3. The D gene is left open where the match is weak. Clone sizes are given selectively: once, few, many, or a class where the clone is expanded.

NA | 16 | TRBD2 | TRBJ2-1 | TRBV15 | TGTGCCACCAGCAGAGATCAGAGCGGGGGGCCTGATGAGCAGTTCTTC | CATSRDQSGGPDEQFF
NA | 13 | NA | TRBJ2-7 | TRBV30 | TGTGCCTGGAGACAGGGACTTATCTACGAGCAGTACTTC | CAWRQGLIYEQYF
NA | 17 | TRBD2 | TRBJ2-1 | TRBV28 | TGTGCCAGCAGTTTAGGTCAGCGGGGGAGCTCCTACAATGAGCAGTTCTTC | CASSLGQRGSSYNEQFF
NA | 15 | NA | TRBJ1-6 | TRBV9 | TGTGCCAGCAGCGTAGATGTGTTCCCCAATTCACCCCTCCACTTT | CASSVDVFPNSPLHF
NA | 14 | NA | TRBJ2-7 | TRBV5-4 | TGTGCCAGCAACTCTTATCTCGAGCAGGGGGAGCAGTACTTC | CASNSYLEQGEQYF
NA | 15 | TRBD1 | TRBJ1-6 | TRBV25-1 | TGTGCCAGCAGTGGACGACAGGGGTTCAATTCACCCCTCCACTTT | CASSGRQGFNSPLHF
NA | 16 | NA | TRBJ1-6 | TRBV28 | TGTGCCAGCAGTCCCGTGGGTTTGGGGAGAAATTCACCCCTCCACTTT | CASSPVGLGRNSPLHF
NA | 15 | NA | TRBJ1-1 | TRBV4-1 | TGCGCCAGCAGCCAAGATGGACCCCCGAACACTGAAGCTTTCTTT | CASSQDGPPNTEAFF
few | 13 | TRBD1 | TRBJ1-4 | TRBV7-3 | TGTGCCAGCAGCACAAGACAGGGTGAAAAACTGTTTTTT | CASSTRQGEKLFF
NA | 14 | TRBD1 | TRBJ2-7 | TRBV19 | TGTGCCAGTAGTCCTGGCCAGGGGGACTACGAGCAGTACTTC | CASSPGQGDYEQYF
NA | 19 | TRBD1 | TRBJ2-3 | TRBV28 | TGTGCCAGCAGTGCAACCGGGACAGGGGTTTTTAGGTTGACAGATACGCAGTATTTT | CASSATGTGVFRLTDTQYF
NA | 14 | NA | TRBJ1-2 | TRBV28 | TGTGCCAGCAGTTTCTTCGGGGGTATGGGTGGCTACACCTTC | CASSFFGGMGGYTF
NA | 13 | TRBD1 | TRBJ2-7 | TRBV6-4 | TGTGCCAGGGGACAGGGGGGTTCCTACGAGCAGTACTTC | CARGQGGSYEQYF
NA | 12 | NA | TRBJ2-4 | TRBV4-1 | TGCGCCAGCAGCCAAGGGAGGGGCATTCAGTACTTC | CASSQGRGIQYF
NA | 14 | TRBD1 | TRBJ1-5 | TRBV19 | TGTGCCAGCCGGACAGGGGGAAGCAATCAGCCCCAGCATTTT | CASRTGGSNQPQHF
NA | 14 | NA | TRBJ2-1 | TRBV6-2/TRBV6-3 | TGTGCCAGCAGCTATCCCGACCCCTACAATGAGCAGTTCTTC | CASSYPDPYNEQFF
large | 16 | TRBD1 | TRBJ2-2 | TRBV24-1 | TGTGCCACCAGTGACCCCGGGACAGGGACGACCGGGGAGCTGTTTTTT | CATSDPGTGTTGELFF
NA | 15 | NA | TRBJ2-5 | TRBV4-1 | TGCGCCAGCAGCCAAGGTTGGGGACTCCAAGAGACCCAGTACTTC | CASSQGWGLQETQYF
NA | 16 | NA | TRBJ2-1 | TRBV28 | TGTGCCAGCACCCCCCTGGTCTCAGGGCTTTACAATGAGCAGTTCTTC | CASTPLVSGLYNEQFF
NA | 15 | TRBD1 | TRBJ2-5 | TRBV28 | TGTGCCAGCAGTTTCCAGACAGGGGTTATTGTGACCCAGTACTTC | CASSFQTGVIVTQYF
NA | 15 | NA | TRBJ2-3 | TRBV13 | TGTGCCAGCAGCTTCTATGGGGCGAGCACAGATACGCAGTATTTT | CASSFYGASTDTQYF
NA | 17 | TRBD1 | TRBJ1-2 | TRBV2 | TGTGCCAGCACCCCTTCTCGGACAGGGAGTAGACAGGATGGCTACACCTTC | CASTPSRTGSRQDGYTF
NA | 17 | NA | TRBJ2-5 | TRBV28 | TGTGCCAGCAGTTTAATCGGCCGCGGAAAAGTACAAGAGACCCAGTACTTC | CASSLIGRGKVQETQYF
NA | 15 | NA | TRBJ2-3 | TRBV7-9 | TGTGCCAGCAGCCCTACAGGGTCGGGCACAGATACGCAGTATTTT | CASSPTGSGTDTQYF
NA | 13 | TRBD1 | TRBJ2-7 | TRBV2 | TGTGCCAGCAGGACAGGGGATCGGTACGAGCAGTACTTC | CASRTGDRYEQYF
NA | 15 | TRBD2 | TRBJ2-1 | TRBV6-5 | TGTGCCAGCAGTACGGGACTAGCGGGCTACAATGAGCAGTTCTTC | CASSTGLAGYNEQFF
NA | 14 | TRBD1 | TRBJ1-2 | TRBV28 | TGTGCCAGCAGCAAAAGACAGGGTCACTATGGCTACACCTTC | CASSKRQGHYGYTF
NA | 12 | NA | TRBJ2-7 | TRBV28 | TGTGCCAGCAGTGGGGGGCCCCACGAGCAGTACTTC | CASSGGPHEQYF
NA | 16 | NA | TRBJ1-1 | TRBV5-4 | TGTGCCAGCAGCCCCCCCGGGCGGCCTTTGGTCACTGAAGCTTTCTTT | CASSPPGRPLVTEAFF
NA | 15 | TRBD1 | TRBJ1-1 | TRBV29-1 | TGCAGCGTTCTTCCACCCAGGGGGAGGAACACTGAAGCTTTCTTT | CSVLPPRGRNTEAFF
NA | 15 | NA | TRBJ2-2 | TRBV6-1 | TGTGCCAGCAGTGAAAAGGTGGGGCCTCCCGGGGAGCTGTTTTTT | CASSEKVGPPGELFF